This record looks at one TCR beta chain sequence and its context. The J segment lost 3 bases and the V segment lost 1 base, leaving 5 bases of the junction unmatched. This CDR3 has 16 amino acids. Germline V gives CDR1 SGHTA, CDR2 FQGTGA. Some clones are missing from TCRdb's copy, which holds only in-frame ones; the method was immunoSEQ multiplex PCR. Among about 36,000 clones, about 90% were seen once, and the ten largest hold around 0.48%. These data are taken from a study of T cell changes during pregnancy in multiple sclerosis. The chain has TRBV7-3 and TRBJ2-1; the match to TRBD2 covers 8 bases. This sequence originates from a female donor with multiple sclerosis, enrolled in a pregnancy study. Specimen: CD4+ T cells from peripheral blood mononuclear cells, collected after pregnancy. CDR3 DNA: TGTGCCAGCAGCTTAATGGGCGGGGGGAGCTACAATGAGCAGTTCTTC. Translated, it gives CASSLMGGGSYNEQFF.